The sequence of this T cell receptor (beta chain) was determined in a study of cytomegalovirus exposure and HLA in healthy donors. Study details: The 100 million to 120 million unique TCR beta sequences, from about 179 million T cells, were found by an earlier analysis.

Study observations and caveats: For presence/absence analyses, sequencing depth was assumed to be roughly uniform across donors.

A word on this clone: Its target is not known.

The primer mix had 60 Vbeta and 13 Jbeta primers. The protocol was immunoSEQ multiplex PCR, while the TCRdb copy is restricted to in-frame clones and leaves out a portion. This table lists roughly 120,000 clones. The receptor's source is a man between 35 and 55 years old in good health and CMV-seronegative. Sequenced material: PBMCs.

The CDR3 reads CASSFPGEAYEQYF. As DNA, the CDR3 is TGTGCCAGCAGCTTTCCCGGTGAGGCCTACGAGCAGTACTTC. The V and J genes are TRBV7-2 and TRBJ2-7; D gene unclear. Germline CDR1 and CDR2: SGHTA and FQGNSA. The germline V and J ends were trimmed by 3 bases and 2 bases, with 11 bases remaining between them. This CDR3 has 14 amino acids. Combining the CDR3 with reference TRBV7-2 and TRBJ2-7 gives the whole variable domain GAGVSQSPSNKVTEKGKDVELRCDPISGHTALYWYRQSLGQGLEFLIYFQGNSAPDKSGLPSDRFSAERTGGSVSTLTIQRTQQEDSAVYLCASSFPGEAYEQYFGPGTRLTVT.